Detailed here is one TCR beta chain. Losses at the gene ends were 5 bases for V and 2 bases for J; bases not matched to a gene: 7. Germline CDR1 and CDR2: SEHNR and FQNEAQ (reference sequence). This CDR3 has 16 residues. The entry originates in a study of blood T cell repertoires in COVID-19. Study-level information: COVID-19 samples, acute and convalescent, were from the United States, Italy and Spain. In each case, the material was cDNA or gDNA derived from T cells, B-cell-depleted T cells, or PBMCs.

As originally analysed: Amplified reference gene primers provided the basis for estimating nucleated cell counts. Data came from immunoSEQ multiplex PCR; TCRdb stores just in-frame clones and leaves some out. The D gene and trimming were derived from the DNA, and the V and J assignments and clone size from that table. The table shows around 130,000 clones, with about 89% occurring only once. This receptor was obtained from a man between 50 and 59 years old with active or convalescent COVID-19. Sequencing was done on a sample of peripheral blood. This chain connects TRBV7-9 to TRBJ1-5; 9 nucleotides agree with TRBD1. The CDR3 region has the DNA TGTGCCAGCAGCCAGACAGGGGGGCAGGGCAATCAGCCCCAGCATTTT. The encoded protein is CASSQTGGQGNQPQHF.